This TCR beta chain derives from a study of siplizumab effects on memory and regulatory T cells (dated by TCRdb to about 2019). Background on the whole study: The study looked at the effect of siplizumab, an anti-CD2 antibody, on alloreactive T-cell subsets in allogeneic mixed lymphocyte reactions made from human PBMCs.

A word on this clone: Which antigen it targets is not known. Nothing much larger sits one base from this clone, and base qualities are not available.

Sorted unstimulated T cells, along with proliferating T cells recovered from mixed lymphocyte reactions, underwent TCRbeta CDR3 sequencing. Fresh whole blood from fewer than twelve HLA-typed healthy donors was used to isolate PBMCs. To map where alloreactive clones came from, CD4+ non-regulatory T cells in the unstimulated state were FACS-sorted. The CDR3 covers 15 residues, taking in both the cysteine and the phenylalanine. The DNA shown is the 45-base CDR3, in frame from base 1. CDR1 and CDR2 are drawn from the germline V gene: SGHNT, YENEEA. Relative to germline, V is 6 bases shorter and J is 2 bases shorter, with 14 bases between their ends. Summary of the overall study and its limitations: The cumulative frequency of alloreactive sequences traceable to unstimulated CD4+ memory T cells was significantly reduced by siplizumab. Because sequences at frequencies below about 10^-5 were poorly captured, only a minor fraction of alloreactive clones could be mapped back to unstimulated subsets. For roughly 80-96% of proliferating CD4+ or CD8+ clones, no naive or memory phenotype could be assigned. Unstimulated naive T cells appeared to be more diverse than memory T cells, and naive cells seemed to make a substantial contribution to the alloresponse. No functional confirmation was obtained for the suppressive function of proliferating Tregs from siplizumab cultures. Of the alloreactive CD4+ clones that could be mapped, the Treg-derived share averaged approximately 67% with siplizumab compared with around 27% in control reactions.

Libraries were built with the immunoSEQ multiplex PCR assay. Roughly 10^5 TCR templates per sample were assayed on the deep sequencing platform. Genomic DNA extracted from sorted T cells was used for TCRbeta CDR3 sequencing. The paper's data handling went like this. Clonal analysis of TCRbeta CDR3 data was done in the R programming language. Alloreactive CD4+ and CD8+ clones were defined by comparing unstimulated samples with post-reaction CFSE-low samples. Regulatory or non-regulatory origin was assigned to alloreactive CD4+ clones by matching of sequences to sorted unstimulated Treg and non-Treg repertoires. Imported from immuneACCESS, the table was reduced by TCRdb to in-frame sequences with V and J called. These copies leave out some clones; in studies compared against another copy, an unresolved V gene accounts for under half, and the cause of the remainder is not known. V, J and clone size were drawn from that table, and D and trimming were deduced from the DNA. The sample table lists under 110,000 clones, around 90% of them with a count of one. More than 10% of the sample goes to the ten largest clones.

The rearranged segments are TRBV11-3 and TRBJ2-1, and perhaps TRBD1 as D gene, on 6 matching bases. The sequence was obtained from a human donor in good health. The sequenced sample consisted of non-Treg CD4+ T cells sorted from blood. Sample cell subset or site, as interpreted from the label and publication: FACS-sorted unstimulated CD4+ non-regulatory T cells. At the DNA level, the sequence is TGTGCCAGCAGGTTGGGGGCCCAGCCCTACAATGAGCAGTTCTTC. Translated, this is CASRLGAQPYNEQFF.